The table lists the clone carrying this T cell receptor beta chain with a count of one. Genomic DNA belonging to each subset was distributed in equal measure over several immunoSEQ plates. Using immunoSEQ multiplex PCR, the repertoire was profiled, and TCRdb retains in-frame clones only, with some absent. The sample has fewer than 700,000 clones, roughly 96% seen once. Positive CCR7 selection of CD45RO-negative cells yielded the naive CD8 cells, and terminally differentiated effector memory CD45RA+ cells were excluded. All the donors were Caucasian adults who lived in Nashville, Tennessee. CDR3 length: 16 residues. V was cut by 0 bases and J by 7 bases, with 16 bases left in between. Germline assignment: CDR1 ENHRY and CDR2 SYGVKD. The sample comes from a study of shared clonotypes between healthy human individuals.

This clonotype originated in a woman aged 30 to 39 in good health. The chain employs TRBV10-3 and TRBJ2-1; D may match TRBD1 or TRBD2 (5 bases each). Sequenced: naive CD8+ T cells sorted from blood. The CDR3 sequence is CAISESGTPEGNEQFF. DNA of the CDR3: TGTGCCATCAGTGAGTCCGGGACCCCCGAAGGGAATGAGCAGTTCTTC.